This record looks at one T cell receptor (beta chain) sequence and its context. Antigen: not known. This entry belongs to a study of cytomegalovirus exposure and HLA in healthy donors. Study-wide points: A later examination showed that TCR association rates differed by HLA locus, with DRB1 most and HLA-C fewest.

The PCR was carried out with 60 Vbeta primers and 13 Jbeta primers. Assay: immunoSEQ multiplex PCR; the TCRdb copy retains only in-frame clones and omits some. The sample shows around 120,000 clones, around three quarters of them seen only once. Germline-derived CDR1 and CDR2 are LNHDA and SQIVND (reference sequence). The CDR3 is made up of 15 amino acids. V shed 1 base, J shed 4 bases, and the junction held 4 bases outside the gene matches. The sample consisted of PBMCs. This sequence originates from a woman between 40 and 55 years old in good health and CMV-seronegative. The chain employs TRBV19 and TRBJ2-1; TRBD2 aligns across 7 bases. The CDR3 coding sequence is TGTGCCAGTAGTATAGGGGGGGGGTTATACAATGAGCAGTTCTTC. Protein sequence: CASSIGGGLYNEQFF.